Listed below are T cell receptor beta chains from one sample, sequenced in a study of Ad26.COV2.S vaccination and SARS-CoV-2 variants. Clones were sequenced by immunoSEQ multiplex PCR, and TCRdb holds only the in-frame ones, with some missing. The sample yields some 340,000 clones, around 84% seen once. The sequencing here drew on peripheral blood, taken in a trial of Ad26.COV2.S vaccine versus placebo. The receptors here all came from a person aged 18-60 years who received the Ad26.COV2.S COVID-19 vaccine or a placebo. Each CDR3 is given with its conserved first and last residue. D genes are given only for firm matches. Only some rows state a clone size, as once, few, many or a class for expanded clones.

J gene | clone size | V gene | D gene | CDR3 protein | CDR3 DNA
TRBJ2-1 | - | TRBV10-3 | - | CAITDRSHNEQFF | TGTGCCATCACAGACAGGAGTCACAATGAGCAGTTCTTC
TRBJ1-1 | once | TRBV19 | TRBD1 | CASSSYRGKAFF | TGTGCCAGTAGTTCCTACAGGGGGAAAGCTTTCTTT
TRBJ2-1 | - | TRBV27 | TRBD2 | CASSSSGGPYEQFF | TGTGCCAGCAGTTCTAGCGGGGGGCCCTATGAGCAGTTCTTC
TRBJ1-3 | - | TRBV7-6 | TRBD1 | CASSFSYRDRPNSGNTIYF | TGTGCCAGCAGCTTTAGCTACCGGGACAGGCCGAACTCTGGAAACACCATATATTTT
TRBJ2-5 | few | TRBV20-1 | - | CSASRKGYQETQYF | TGCAGTGCTAGTCGGAAGGGGTACCAAGAGACCCAGTACTTC
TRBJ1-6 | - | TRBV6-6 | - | CASSSPLHF | TGTGCCAGCAGTTCACCCCTCCACTTT
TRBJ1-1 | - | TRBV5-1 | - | CASSLDRRGAPLTEAFF | TGCGCCAGCAGCTTGGATCGACGGGGCGCTCCCCTCACTGAAGCTTTCTTT
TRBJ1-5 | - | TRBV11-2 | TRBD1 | CASSFGTGGNQPQHF | TGTGCCAGCAGCTTTGGGACAGGGGGCAATCAGCCCCAGCATTTT
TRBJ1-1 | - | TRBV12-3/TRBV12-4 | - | CASSLGGVTEAFF | TGTGCCAGCAGTTTAGGCGGGGTCACTGAAGCTTTCTTT
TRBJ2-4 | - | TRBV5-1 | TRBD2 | CASTPGGIAKNIQYF | TGCGCCAGCACCCCGGGGGGAATAGCCAAAAACATTCAGTACTTC
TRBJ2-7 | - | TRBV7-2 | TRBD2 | CASSLPSGGLAEQYF | TGTGCCAGCAGCTTGCCTAGCGGGGGCCTCGCCGAGCAGTACTTC
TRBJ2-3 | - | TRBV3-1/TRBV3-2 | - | CASSHPGGGPDTQYF | TGTGCCAGCAGCCACCCTGGGGGGGGGCCAGATACGCAGTATTTT
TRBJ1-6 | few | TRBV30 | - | CAWRAPSNTNSPLHF | TGTGCCTGGAGGGCGCCCTCTAACACAAATTCACCCCTCCACTTT
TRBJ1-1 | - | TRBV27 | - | CASRRLDGNTEAFF | TGTGCCAGCAGGAGATTGGACGGGAACACTGAAGCTTTCTTT
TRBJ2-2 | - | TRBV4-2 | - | CASSQKRAGELFF | TGTGCCAGCAGCCAGAAGAGGGCCGGGGAGCTGTTTTTT
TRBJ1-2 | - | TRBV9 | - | CASSPSVLNYGYTF | TGTGCCAGCAGCCCATCCGTTTTGAACTATGGCTACACCTTC
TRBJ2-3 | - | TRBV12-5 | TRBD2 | CASGLGPGLSLTDTQYF | TGTGCTAGTGGTTTGGGACCGGGACTATCTCTAACAGATACGCAGTATTTT
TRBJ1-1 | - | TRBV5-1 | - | CASSFDGSSNTEAFF | TGCGCCAGCAGCTTCGACGGATCCTCCAACACTGAAGCTTTCTTT
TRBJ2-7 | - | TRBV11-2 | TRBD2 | CASSTGGGTRAKQYF | TGTGCCAGCAGCACAGGCGGGGGTACCCGGGCCAAGCAGTACTTC
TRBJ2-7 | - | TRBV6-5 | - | CASRFLQGGYEQYF | TGTGCCAGCCGATTCCTACAGGGAGGCTACGAGCAGTACTTC
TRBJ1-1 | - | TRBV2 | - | CASTLSAGGNTEAFF | TGTGCCAGCACGCTATCCGCGGGCGGAAACACTGAAGCTTTCTTT
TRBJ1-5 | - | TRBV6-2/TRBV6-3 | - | CASSRGNQPQHF | TGTGCCAGCAGCCGGGGCAATCAGCCCCAGCATTTT
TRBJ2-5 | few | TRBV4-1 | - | CASSQARGETQYF | TGCGCCAGCAGCCAAGCTCGCGGGGAGACCCAGTACTTC
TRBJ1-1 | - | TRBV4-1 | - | CASSLVRVAGEAFF | TGCGCCAGCAGCCTGGTTAGGGTTGCGGGTGAAGCTTTCTTT